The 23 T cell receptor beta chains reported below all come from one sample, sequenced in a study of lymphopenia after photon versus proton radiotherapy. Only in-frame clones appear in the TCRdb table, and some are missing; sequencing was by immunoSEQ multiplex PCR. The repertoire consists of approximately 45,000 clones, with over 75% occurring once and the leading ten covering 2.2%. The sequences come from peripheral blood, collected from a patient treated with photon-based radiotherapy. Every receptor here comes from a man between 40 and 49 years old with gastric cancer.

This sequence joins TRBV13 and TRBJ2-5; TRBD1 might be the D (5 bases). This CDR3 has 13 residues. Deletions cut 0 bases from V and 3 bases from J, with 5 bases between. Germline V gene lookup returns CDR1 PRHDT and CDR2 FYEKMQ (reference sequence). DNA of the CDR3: TGTGCCAGCAGCTTAGGGACAGAAGAGACCCAGTACTTC. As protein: CASSLGTEETQYF.

CDR3 bases: TGTGCCAGCAGCCAAAGACAGGCTCAACTATTCGGCTACACCTTC. Translation: CASSQRQAQLFGYTF. The J gene is TRBJ1-2, the V gene TRBV5-4; a weak D match, TRBD1 (6 bases). CDR1 and CDR2 from the germline V gene are SGHNT and YYREEE (reference sequence). The CDR3 is 15 residues long. V was clipped by 4 bases and J by 8 bases, with 21 bases between them.

This CDR3 reads CASSLLTTQETQYF. DNA of the CDR3: TGTGCCAGCAGCTTATTGACCACACAAGAGACCCAGTACTTC. The gene calls are TRBV7-9 and TRBJ2-5; no firm D call. Germline CDR1 reads SEHNR; CDR2 reads FQNEAQ (reference sequence). Trimming took 2 bases from V and 2 from J, leaving 9 bases between them. This CDR3 has 14 residues. Combining the CDR3 with reference TRBV7-9 and TRBJ2-5 gives the whole variable domain DTGVSQNPRHKITKRGQNVTFRCDPISEHNRLYWYRQTLGQGPEFLTYFQNEAQLEKSRLLSDRFSAERPKGSFSTLEIQRTEQGDSAMYLCASSLLTTQETQYFGPGTRLLVL.

CDR3 nucleotides: TGTGCCAGCAGCTTTTCAGGGAAGAGCAATCAGCCCCAGCATTTT. Translation gives CASSFSGKSNQPQHF. The J gene is TRBJ1-5, the V gene TRBV11-2, with TRBD1 as a possible D gene (5 bases). In germline, CDR1 is SGHAT, CDR2 FQNNGV. The ends were cut back, 3 bases at V and 1 base at J, with 10 bases in the middle. This CDR3 contains 15 residues.

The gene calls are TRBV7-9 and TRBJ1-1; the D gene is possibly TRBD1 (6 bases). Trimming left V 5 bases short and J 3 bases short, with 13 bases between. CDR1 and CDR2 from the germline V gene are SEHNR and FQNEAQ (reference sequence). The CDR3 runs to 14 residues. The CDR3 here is CASSAQGGYTEAFF. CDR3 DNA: TGTGCCAGCAGCGCACAGGGCGGTTACACTGAAGCTTTCTTT.

CDR3 sequence reads: CASRRDRGYEQYF. The DNA of the CDR3 is TGTGCCAGCAGACGGGACAGGGGCTACGAGCAGTACTTC. The chain joins TRBV2 to TRBJ2-7; 10 nucleotides align to TRBD1. This CDR3 has 13 amino acids. Trimming cost V 6 bases and J 3 bases; bases outside gene matches: 2. Germline CDR1 is SNHLY and CDR2 is FYNNEI.

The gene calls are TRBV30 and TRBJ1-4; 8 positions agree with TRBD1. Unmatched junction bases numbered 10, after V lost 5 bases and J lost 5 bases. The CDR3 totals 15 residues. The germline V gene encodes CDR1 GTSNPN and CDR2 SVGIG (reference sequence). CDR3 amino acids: CAWRPGQGGNEKLFF. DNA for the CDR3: TGTGCCTGGCGACCCGGACAGGGAGGGAATGAAAAACTGTTTTTT.

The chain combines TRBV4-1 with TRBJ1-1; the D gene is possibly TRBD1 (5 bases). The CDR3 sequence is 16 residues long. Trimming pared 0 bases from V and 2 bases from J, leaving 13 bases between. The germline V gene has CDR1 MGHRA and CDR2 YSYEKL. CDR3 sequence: CASSQDLGALNTEAFF. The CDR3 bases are TGCGCCAGCAGCCAAGATTTAGGGGCGTTAAACACTGAAGCTTTCTTT.

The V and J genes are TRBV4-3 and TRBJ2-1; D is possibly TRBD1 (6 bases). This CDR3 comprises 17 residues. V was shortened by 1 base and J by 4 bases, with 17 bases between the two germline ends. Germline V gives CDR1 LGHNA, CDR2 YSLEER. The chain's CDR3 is CASSQARSTGLYNEQFF. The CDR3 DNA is TGCGCCAGCAGCCAAGCCAGGTCAACAGGGCTGTACAATGAGCAGTTCTTC.

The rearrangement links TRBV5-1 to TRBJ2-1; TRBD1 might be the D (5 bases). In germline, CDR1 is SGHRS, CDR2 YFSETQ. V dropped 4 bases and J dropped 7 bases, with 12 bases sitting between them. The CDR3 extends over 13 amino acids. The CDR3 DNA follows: TGCGCCAGCAGCCAGGGCATGGGGAATGAGCAGTTCTTC. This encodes CASSQGMGNEQFF.

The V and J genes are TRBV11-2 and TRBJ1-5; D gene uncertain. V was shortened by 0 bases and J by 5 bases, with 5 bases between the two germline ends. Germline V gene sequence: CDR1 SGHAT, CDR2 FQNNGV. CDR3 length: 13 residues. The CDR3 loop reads CASSLDPDQPQHF. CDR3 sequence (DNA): TGTGCCAGCAGCTTAGACCCCGATCAGCCCCAGCATTTT.

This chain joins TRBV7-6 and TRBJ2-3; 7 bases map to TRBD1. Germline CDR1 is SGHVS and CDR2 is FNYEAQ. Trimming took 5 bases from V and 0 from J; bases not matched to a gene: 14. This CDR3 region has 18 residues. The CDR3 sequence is CASSMGQRKYSSTDTQYF. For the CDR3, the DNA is TGTGCCAGCAGCATGGGACAGCGCAAATACTCTAGCACAGATACGCAGTATTTT.

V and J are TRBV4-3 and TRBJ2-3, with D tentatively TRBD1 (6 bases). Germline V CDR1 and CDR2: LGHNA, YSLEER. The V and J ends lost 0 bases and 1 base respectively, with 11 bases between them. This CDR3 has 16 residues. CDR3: CASSQDQGQGTDTQYF. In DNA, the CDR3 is TGCGCCAGCAGCCAAGATCAGGGACAAGGCACAGATACGCAGTATTTT.

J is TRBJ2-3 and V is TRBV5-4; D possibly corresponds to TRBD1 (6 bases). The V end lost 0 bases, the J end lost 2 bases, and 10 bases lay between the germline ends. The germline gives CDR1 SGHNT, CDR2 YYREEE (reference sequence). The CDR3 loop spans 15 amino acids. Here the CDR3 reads CASSLEGVDTDTQYF. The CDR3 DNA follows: TGTGCCAGCAGCTTGGAGGGGGTCGACACAGATACGCAGTATTTT. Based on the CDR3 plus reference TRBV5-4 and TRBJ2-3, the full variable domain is ETGVTQSPTHLIKTRGQQVTLRCSSQSGHNTVSWYQQALGQGPQFIFQYYREEENGRGNFPPRFSGLQFPNYSSELNVNALELDDSALYLCASSLEGVDTDTQYFGPGTRLTVL.

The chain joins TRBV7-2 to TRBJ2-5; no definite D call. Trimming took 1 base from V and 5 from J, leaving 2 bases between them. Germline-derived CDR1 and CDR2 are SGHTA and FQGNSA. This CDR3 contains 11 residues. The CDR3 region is CASSLVETQYF. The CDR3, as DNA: TGTGCCAGCAGCTTAGTGGAGACCCAGTACTTC.

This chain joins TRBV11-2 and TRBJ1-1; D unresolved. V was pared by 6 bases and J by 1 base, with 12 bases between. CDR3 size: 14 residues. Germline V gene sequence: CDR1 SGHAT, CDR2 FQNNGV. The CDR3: CASRLTTQNTEAFF. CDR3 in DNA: TGTGCCAGCAGGTTAACTACCCAGAACACTGAAGCTTTCTTT.

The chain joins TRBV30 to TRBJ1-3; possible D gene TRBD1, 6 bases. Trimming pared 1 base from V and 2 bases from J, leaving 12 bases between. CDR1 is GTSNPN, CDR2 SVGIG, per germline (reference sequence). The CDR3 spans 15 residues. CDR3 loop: CAWSATGRAGNTIYF. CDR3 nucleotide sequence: TGTGCCTGGAGTGCTACAGGGAGGGCTGGAAACACCATATATTTT.

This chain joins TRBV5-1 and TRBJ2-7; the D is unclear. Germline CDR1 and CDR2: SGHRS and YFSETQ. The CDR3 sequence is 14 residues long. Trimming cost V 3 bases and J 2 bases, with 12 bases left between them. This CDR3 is CASSSQGGTYEQYF. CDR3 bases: TGCGCCAGCAGCTCCCAAGGCGGCACCTACGAGCAGTACTTC.

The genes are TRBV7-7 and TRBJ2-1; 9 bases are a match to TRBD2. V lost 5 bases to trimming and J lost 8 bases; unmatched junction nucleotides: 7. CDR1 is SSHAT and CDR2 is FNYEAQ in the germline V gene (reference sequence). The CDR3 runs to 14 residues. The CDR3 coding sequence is TGTGCCAGCAGCCGGGGACTAGCTGGGGATGAGCAGTTCTTC. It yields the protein CASSRGLAGDEQFF.

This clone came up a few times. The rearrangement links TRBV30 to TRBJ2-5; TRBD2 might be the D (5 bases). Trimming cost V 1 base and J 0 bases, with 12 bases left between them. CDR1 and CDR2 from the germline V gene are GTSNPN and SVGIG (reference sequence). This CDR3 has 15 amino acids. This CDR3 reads CAWSGKGVNQETQYF. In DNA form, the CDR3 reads TGTGCCTGGAGTGGGAAGGGAGTGAACCAAGAGACCCAGTACTTC.

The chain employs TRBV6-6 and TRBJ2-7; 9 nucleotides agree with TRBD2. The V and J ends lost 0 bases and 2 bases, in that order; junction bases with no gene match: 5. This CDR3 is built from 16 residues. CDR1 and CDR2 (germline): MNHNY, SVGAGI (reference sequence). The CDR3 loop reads CASSYSRLAETYEQYF. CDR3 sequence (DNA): TGTGCCAGCAGTTACTCGAGACTAGCGGAGACCTACGAGCAGTACTTC.

Here the CDR3 DNA reads TGTGCCAGCAGCTCCTCCGGGACGGAGGGAGAGACCCAGTACTTC. Amino acid sequence: CASSSSGTEGETQYF. The chain combines TRBV7-2 with TRBJ2-5, with D possibly matching TRBD2 (6 bases). V dropped 4 bases and J dropped 4 bases, with 16 bases sitting between them. This CDR3 comprises 15 residues. Germline values: CDR1 SGHTA, CDR2 FQGNSA.

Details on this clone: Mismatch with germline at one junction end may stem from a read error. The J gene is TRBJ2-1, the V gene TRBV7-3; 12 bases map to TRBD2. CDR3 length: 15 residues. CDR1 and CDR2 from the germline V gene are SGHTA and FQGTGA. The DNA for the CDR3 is TGTGCCAGCAGCATAACTAGCGGGGGGTACAATGAGCAGTTCTTC. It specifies CASSITSGGYNEQFF.